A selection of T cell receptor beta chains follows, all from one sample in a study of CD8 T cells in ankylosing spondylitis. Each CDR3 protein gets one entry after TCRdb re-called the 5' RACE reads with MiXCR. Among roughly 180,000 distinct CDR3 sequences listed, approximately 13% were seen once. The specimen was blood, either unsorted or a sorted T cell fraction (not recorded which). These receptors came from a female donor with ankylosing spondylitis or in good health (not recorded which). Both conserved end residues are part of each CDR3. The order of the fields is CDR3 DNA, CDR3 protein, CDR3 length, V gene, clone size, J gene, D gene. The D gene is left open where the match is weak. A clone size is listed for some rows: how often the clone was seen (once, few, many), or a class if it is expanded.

cdr3_nt: TGTGCCAGCAGCTCCAGGTACACTGAAGCTTTCTTT
cdr3_aa: CASSSRYTEAFF
cdr3_length: 12
v_call: TRBV7-2
clone_size: many
j_call: TRBJ1-1
d_call: NA

cdr3_nt: TGCGCCAGCAGCTTAGGGGCTAGCGGTACCTACGAGCAGTACTTC
cdr3_aa: CASSLGASGTYEQYF
cdr3_length: 15
v_call: TRBV5-1
clone_size: many
j_call: TRBJ2-7
d_call: TRBD2

cdr3_nt: TGTGCCAGCAGTAAGACTAGGAACCAAGAGACCCAGTACTTC
cdr3_aa: CASSKTRNQETQYF
cdr3_length: 14
v_call: TRBV6-2/TRBV6-3
clone_size: many
j_call: TRBJ2-5
d_call: NA

cdr3_nt: TGTGCCAGCAGCCCGACTGGCGGGGATTACAATGAGCAGTTCTTC
cdr3_aa: CASSPTGGDYNEQFF
cdr3_length: 15
v_call: TRBV3-1
clone_size: many
j_call: TRBJ2-1
d_call: NA

cdr3_nt: TGTGCCAGCAGCCCCTGGGAGGGGGGGAACCAGCCCCAGCATTTT
cdr3_aa: CASSPWEGGNQPQHF
cdr3_length: 15
v_call: TRBV7-2
clone_size: NA
j_call: TRBJ1-5
d_call: NA

cdr3_nt: TGCGCCAGCGGGGGCCAGATAAACACTGAAGCTTTCTTT
cdr3_aa: CASGGQINTEAFF
cdr3_length: 13
v_call: TRBV4-1
clone_size: many
j_call: TRBJ1-1
d_call: NA

cdr3_nt: TGTGCCAGCAGTTACACCGGGACAGGGGGTTACGAGCAGTACTTC
cdr3_aa: CASSYTGTGGYEQYF
cdr3_length: 15
v_call: TRBV6-5
clone_size: many
j_call: TRBJ2-7
d_call: TRBD1

cdr3_nt: TGTGCCAGCAGTGCCGGGACTAGCGGGAGTGGCTCCTACGAGCAGTACTTC
cdr3_aa: CASSAGTSGSGSYEQYF
cdr3_length: 17
v_call: TRBV6-1
clone_size: few
j_call: TRBJ2-7
d_call: TRBD2

cdr3_nt: TGTGCCAGCAGCTTAGTGGACCGGGACGCCACTGAAGCTTTCTTT
cdr3_aa: CASSLVDRDATEAFF
cdr3_length: 15
v_call: TRBV7-9
clone_size: few
j_call: TRBJ1-1
d_call: NA

cdr3_nt: TGCGCCAGCAGCCAAGCGGTGCCCGCGGGACTAGCGGGAGATACGCAGTATTTT
cdr3_aa: CASSQAVPAGLAGDTQYF
cdr3_length: 18
v_call: TRBV4-1
clone_size: few
j_call: TRBJ2-3
d_call: TRBD2

cdr3_nt: TGCAGCGTTGATACGGGGGGAGATGGCTACACCTTC
cdr3_aa: CSVDTGGDGYTF
cdr3_length: 12
v_call: TRBV29-1
clone_size: many
j_call: TRBJ1-2
d_call: NA

cdr3_nt: TGTGCCAGCAGTTCGGGACAGCTGGGGGGTGCTGATACGCAGTATTTT
cdr3_aa: CASSSGQLGGADTQYF
cdr3_length: 16
v_call: TRBV6-2/TRBV6-3
clone_size: few
j_call: TRBJ2-3
d_call: NA

cdr3_nt: TGCGCCAGCAGCTTGGCCTCCACCGGGGAGCTGTTTTTT
cdr3_aa: CASSLASTGELFF
cdr3_length: 13
v_call: TRBV5-1
clone_size: many
j_call: TRBJ2-2
d_call: NA

cdr3_nt: TGCAGTGCTGGACCCCCGGGGACGTTGCACGAGCAGTTCTTC
cdr3_aa: CSAGPPGTLHEQFF
cdr3_length: 14
v_call: TRBV20-1
clone_size: many
j_call: TRBJ2-1
d_call: NA

cdr3_nt: TGTGCCAGCAGCATCGTCGGACAGGCCTCTGGAAACACCATATATTTT
cdr3_aa: CASSIVGQASGNTIYF
cdr3_length: 16
v_call: TRBV7-2
clone_size: many
j_call: TRBJ1-3
d_call: TRBD1

cdr3_nt: TGCGCCAGCAGCTTGGAACAGACCCGCTCCTACAATGAGCAGTTCTTC
cdr3_aa: CASSLEQTRSYNEQFF
cdr3_length: 16
v_call: TRBV5-1
clone_size: few
j_call: TRBJ2-1
d_call: NA

cdr3_nt: TGTGCCAGCAGTTTACTAGCGGAGACGGGAGAGCAGTACTTC
cdr3_aa: CASSLLAETGEQYF
cdr3_length: 14
v_call: TRBV12-3/TRBV12-4
clone_size: many
j_call: TRBJ2-7
d_call: TRBD2

cdr3_nt: TGCGCCAGCAGCTTGAACTCAGGGCTTGAGACCCAGTACTTC
cdr3_aa: CASSLNSGLETQYF
cdr3_length: 14
v_call: TRBV5-1
clone_size: NA
j_call: TRBJ2-5
d_call: NA

cdr3_nt: TGTGCCAGCAGCTCATCTGGTGGCCGGGGACCTCTTAGCAATCAGCCCCAGCATTTT
cdr3_aa: CASSSSGGRGPLSNQPQHF
cdr3_length: 19
v_call: TRBV5-4
clone_size: many
j_call: TRBJ1-5
d_call: NA

cdr3_nt: TGTGCCAGTAGTATATCCGGGACTAGCGGGAGGCCGGATACGCAGTATTTT
cdr3_aa: CASSISGTSGRPDTQYF
cdr3_length: 17
v_call: TRBV19
clone_size: NA
j_call: TRBJ2-3
d_call: TRBD2

cdr3_nt: TGTGCCAGCAGCTCCGCTACCCGGGGAGAAAAACTGTTTTTT
cdr3_aa: CASSSATRGEKLFF
cdr3_length: 14
v_call: TRBV7-2
clone_size: few
j_call: TRBJ1-4
d_call: NA

cdr3_nt: TGTGCCATTTTACCGGGACAGGGGGTGAGACTTCTTGTGAACACTGAAGCTTTCTTT
cdr3_aa: CAILPGQGVRLLVNTEAFF
cdr3_length: 19
v_call: TRBV3-1
clone_size: many
j_call: TRBJ1-1
d_call: TRBD1

cdr3_nt: TGCAGTGCTCCTATAGCGGGCCGCACAGATACGCAGTATTTT
cdr3_aa: CSAPIAGRTDTQYF
cdr3_length: 14
v_call: TRBV20-1
clone_size: many
j_call: TRBJ2-3
d_call: TRBD2

cdr3_nt: TGTGCCAGCTCACCACCGTCGGCAGGTCGTAATGAAAAACTGTTTTTT
cdr3_aa: CASSPPSAGRNEKLFF
cdr3_length: 16
v_call: TRBV18
clone_size: few
j_call: TRBJ1-4
d_call: NA

cdr3_nt: TGTGCCAGCAGCCCGGACGCCTCCTACAATGAGCAGTTCTTC
cdr3_aa: CASSPDASYNEQFF
cdr3_length: 14
v_call: TRBV7-9
clone_size: few
j_call: TRBJ2-1
d_call: NA

cdr3_nt: TGCGCCAGCAATTCCGCGGGAGGTACCTACGAGCAGTACTTC
cdr3_aa: CASNSAGGTYEQYF
cdr3_length: 14
v_call: TRBV5-1
clone_size: few
j_call: TRBJ2-7
d_call: TRBD2

cdr3_nt: TGTGCCACCAGCAGACGGATCAGTGACATGAACACTGAAGCTTTCTTT
cdr3_aa: CATSRRISDMNTEAFF
cdr3_length: 16
v_call: TRBV15
clone_size: many
j_call: TRBJ1-1
d_call: NA

cdr3_nt: TGTGCCAGTAGACCAACAGGGGGGAACACTGAAGCTTTCTTT
cdr3_aa: CASRPTGGNTEAFF
cdr3_length: 14
v_call: TRBV19
clone_size: many
j_call: TRBJ1-1
d_call: TRBD1

cdr3_nt: TGTGCCAGCAGCCAAAGTTCCGGGGCCACCGGGGAGCTGTTTTTT
cdr3_aa: CASSQSSGATGELFF
cdr3_length: 15
v_call: TRBV3-1
clone_size: NA
j_call: TRBJ2-2
d_call: NA

cdr3_nt: TGTGCCAGTAGACAAACGGCAACCGGGGAGCTGTTTTTT
cdr3_aa: CASRQTATGELFF
cdr3_length: 13
v_call: TRBV19
clone_size: NA
j_call: TRBJ2-2
d_call: NA

cdr3_nt: TGTGCCAGCAGCTTAGTCGGGACTAGCGGAACTAGCACAGATACGCAGTATTTT
cdr3_aa: CASSLVGTSGTSTDTQYF
cdr3_length: 18
v_call: TRBV11-2
clone_size: NA
j_call: TRBJ2-3
d_call: TRBD2

cdr3_nt: TGCAGCACCCGGAGTGGACTAGATACGCAGTATTTT
cdr3_aa: CSTRSGLDTQYF
cdr3_length: 12
v_call: TRBV29-1
clone_size: many
j_call: TRBJ2-3
d_call: NA

cdr3_nt: TGTGCCAGCAGTTTATTCGGTTCTGTCTATGGCTACACCTTC
cdr3_aa: CASSLFGSVYGYTF
cdr3_length: 14
v_call: TRBV27
clone_size: NA
j_call: TRBJ1-2
d_call: NA

cdr3_nt: TGTGCCAGCAGCTTCCAGGACGGACGCTCCTACGAGCAGTACTTC
cdr3_aa: CASSFQDGRSYEQYF
cdr3_length: 15
v_call: TRBV7-2
clone_size: many
j_call: TRBJ2-7
d_call: NA

cdr3_nt: TGTGCCAGCAGCTCGGCGCGACCGGGACAGGGGTCGTTCGCGAACACCGGGGAGCTGTTTTTT
cdr3_aa: CASSSARPGQGSFANTGELFF
cdr3_length: 21
v_call: TRBV7-6
clone_size: many
j_call: TRBJ2-2
d_call: TRBD1

cdr3_nt: TGCAGTGCTAGAGTAACGGGTCGGCCTAACACCGGGGAGCTGTTTTTT
cdr3_aa: CSARVTGRPNTGELFF
cdr3_length: 16
v_call: TRBV20-1
clone_size: many
j_call: TRBJ2-2
d_call: NA

cdr3_nt: TGCGCCAGCAGCGGACAGACCTACGAGCAGTACTTC
cdr3_aa: CASSGQTYEQYF
cdr3_length: 12
v_call: TRBV5-1
clone_size: NA
j_call: TRBJ2-7
d_call: NA

cdr3_nt: TGCGCCAGCAGCGGAAACTACGATGAGCAGTTCTTC
cdr3_aa: CASSGNYDEQFF
cdr3_length: 12
v_call: TRBV5-1
clone_size: many
j_call: TRBJ2-1
d_call: NA

cdr3_nt: TGCAGTGTTGCGACAGGCACAGATACGCAGTATTTT
cdr3_aa: CSVATGTDTQYF
cdr3_length: 12
v_call: TRBV20-1
clone_size: many
j_call: TRBJ2-3
d_call: NA

cdr3_nt: TGTGCCAGTAGTATTAACAGGGGAGCAGATACGCAGTATTTT
cdr3_aa: CASSINRGADTQYF
cdr3_length: 14
v_call: TRBV19
clone_size: few
j_call: TRBJ2-3
d_call: TRBD1

cdr3_nt: TGTGCCACAAGGACTAGCGGGTCCTACGAGCAGTACTTC
cdr3_aa: CATRTSGSYEQYF
cdr3_length: 13
v_call: TRBV15
clone_size: many
j_call: TRBJ2-7
d_call: TRBD2

cdr3_nt: TGCGCCAGCAGCCAAAACAGGGCCGACTATTCACCCCTCCACTTT
cdr3_aa: CASSQNRADYSPLHF
cdr3_length: 15
v_call: TRBV4-3
clone_size: many
j_call: TRBJ1-6
d_call: NA

cdr3_nt: TGTGCCAGCAGCTTGGACAGGGGGCGGATTGGCTACACCTTC
cdr3_aa: CASSLDRGRIGYTF
cdr3_length: 14
v_call: TRBV5-6
clone_size: many
j_call: TRBJ1-2
d_call: TRBD1

cdr3_nt: TGCGCCAGCAGCCAAGCCAGAACAGCCTACACTGAAGCTTTCTTT
cdr3_aa: CASSQARTAYTEAFF
cdr3_length: 15
v_call: TRBV4-1
clone_size: NA
j_call: TRBJ1-1
d_call: NA

cdr3_nt: TGTGCCAGCAGCCTACAGGTGATGAACACCGGGGAGCTGTTTTTT
cdr3_aa: CASSLQVMNTGELFF
cdr3_length: 15
v_call: TRBV9
clone_size: many
j_call: TRBJ2-2
d_call: NA

cdr3_nt: TGTGCCAGCAGGGAGGCCCGAGGGAATGAGCAGTTCTTC
cdr3_aa: CASREARGNEQFF
cdr3_length: 13
v_call: TRBV12-3/TRBV12-4
clone_size: many
j_call: TRBJ2-1
d_call: NA

cdr3_nt: TGTGCCAGCAGCTTACTGGGACAGGGGAACACCGGGGAGCTGTTTTTT
cdr3_aa: CASSLLGQGNTGELFF
cdr3_length: 16
v_call: TRBV7-8
clone_size: NA
j_call: TRBJ2-2
d_call: TRBD1

cdr3_nt: TGTGCCAGCGGGGGAGGGGACAGGGGGCGAACTGAAGCTTTCTTT
cdr3_aa: CASGGGDRGRTEAFF
cdr3_length: 15
v_call: TRBV12-3/TRBV12-4
clone_size: few
j_call: TRBJ1-1
d_call: TRBD1

cdr3_nt: TGCAGTGCTGGTCTTCAGGGCGGAAGAGAGACCCAGTACTTC
cdr3_aa: CSAGLQGGRETQYF
cdr3_length: 14
v_call: TRBV20-1
clone_size: many
j_call: TRBJ2-5
d_call: NA

cdr3_nt: TGCAGTGCTAGAGATGTAGGACAGGGTACGCGTGAGCAGTTCTTC
cdr3_aa: CSARDVGQGTREQFF
cdr3_length: 15
v_call: TRBV20-1
clone_size: many
j_call: TRBJ2-1
d_call: TRBD1

cdr3_nt: TGCGCCAGCAGCCACGGGACGAGCGCCGGGGAGCTGTTTTTT
cdr3_aa: CASSHGTSAGELFF
cdr3_length: 14
v_call: TRBV4-1
clone_size: NA
j_call: TRBJ2-2
d_call: NA

cdr3_nt: TGTGCCATCAGTGAGTCAGAGGAGGGTGGAGGTGAGCAGTTCTTC
cdr3_aa: CAISESEEGGGEQFF
cdr3_length: 15
v_call: TRBV10-3
clone_size: few
j_call: TRBJ2-1
d_call: NA

cdr3_nt: TGTGCCAGCAGTTCTACTAGGACAGGGGGTTACTACGAGCAGTACTTC
cdr3_aa: CASSSTRTGGYYEQYF
cdr3_length: 16
v_call: TRBV27
clone_size: NA
j_call: TRBJ2-7
d_call: TRBD1